A selection of T cell receptor beta chains follows, all from one sample in a study of shared T cell receptors in the human thymus. Sequencing was performed with immunoSEQ multiplex PCR; in TCRdb, only in-frame clones are kept and a portion is missing. The sample has some 760,000 clones; 75% to 90% are singletons. The data also belong to a second study, concerning human thymus T cells.

Sequenced material: thymocytes. Receptor source: a girl under three years old with a congenital heart defect. Each CDR3 is given with its conserved first and last residue. D genes are given only for firm matches. Clone size is shown for a subset of rows, as once, few, many or a class of expanded clone.

clone_size: -
j_call: TRBJ1-5
d_call: TRBD1
v_call: TRBV6-1
cdr3_nt: TGTGCCAGCGAGGACAGGGGAAGAGAAAGACAGCCCCAGCATTTT
cdr3_aa: CASEDRGRERQPQHF

clone_size: -
j_call: TRBJ1-1
d_call: -
v_call: TRBV11-2
cdr3_nt: TGTGCCAGCAGCTTAGTGCCTAGCGGGGGTAGGACTGGAGCTTTCTTT
cdr3_aa: CASSLVPSGGRTGAFF

clone_size: -
j_call: TRBJ2-7
d_call: -
v_call: TRBV6-6
cdr3_nt: TGTGCCAGCAGCCCCGGGACTCCCTACGAGCAGTACTTC
cdr3_aa: CASSPGTPYEQYF

clone_size: -
j_call: TRBJ2-7
d_call: -
v_call: TRBV20-1
cdr3_nt: TGCAGTCTAAGTCGCCGCTACGAGCAGTACTTC
cdr3_aa: CSLSRRYEQYF

clone_size: -
j_call: TRBJ2-3
d_call: TRBD2
v_call: TRBV15
cdr3_nt: TGTGCCACCAGCGGGACTAGCGGGGGGGCCTTGTGGTGTGATACGCAGTATTTT
cdr3_aa: CATSGTSGGALWCDTQYF

clone_size: -
j_call: TRBJ1-1
d_call: -
v_call: TRBV11-2
cdr3_nt: TGTGCCAGCAGCTTTTATCCGTTGTCCTCGTCGAACACTGAAGCTTTCTTT
cdr3_aa: CASSFYPLSSSNTEAFF

clone_size: -
j_call: TRBJ2-2
d_call: -
v_call: TRBV7-9
cdr3_nt: TGTGCCAGCAGCTTACTTGAGACCGGGGAGCTGTTTTTT
cdr3_aa: CASSLLETGELFF

clone_size: -
j_call: TRBJ1-1
d_call: TRBD1
v_call: TRBV10-3
cdr3_nt: TGTGCCATCAGTGAGTCGACAGGGGGTGAAGCTTTCTTT
cdr3_aa: CAISESTGGEAFF

clone_size: -
j_call: TRBJ1-2
d_call: TRBD1
v_call: TRBV13
cdr3_nt: TGTGCCAGCAGCGCTCCGGGACAGGGGGCCTATGGCTACACCTTC
cdr3_aa: CASSAPGQGAYGYTF

clone_size: once
j_call: TRBJ2-7
d_call: -
v_call: TRBV5-5
cdr3_nt: TGTGCCAGCAGCTTGGGACTGACGACTCCCTCCTACTCCGAGCAGTACTTC
cdr3_aa: CASSLGLTTPSYSEQYF

clone_size: -
j_call: TRBJ2-1
d_call: TRBD1
v_call: TRBV6-5
cdr3_nt: TGTGCCAGCAGTCTCAAGACAGGGAGTAGAAATGAGCAGTTCTTC
cdr3_aa: CASSLKTGSRNEQFF

clone_size: once
j_call: TRBJ1-6
d_call: -
v_call: TRBV19
cdr3_nt: TGTGCCAGTAGTCCTCCTCTAAGGGGCCTATGGAATTCACCCCTCCACTTT
cdr3_aa: CASSPPLRGLWNSPLHF

clone_size: -
j_call: TRBJ2-2
d_call: -
v_call: TRBV13
cdr3_nt: TGTGCGTCAGACGGGGGTCCCCAAAACACCGGGGAGCTGTTTTTT
cdr3_aa: CASDGGPQNTGELFF

clone_size: -
j_call: TRBJ1-6
d_call: TRBD1
v_call: TRBV10-2
cdr3_nt: TGCGCCAGCAGTATGCCGACAGGGTGGCCTGGGAATTCACCCCTCCACTTT
cdr3_aa: CASSMPTGWPGNSPLHF

clone_size: -
j_call: TRBJ1-1
d_call: -
v_call: TRBV5-1
cdr3_nt: TGCGCCAGCAGCTTTTCTCGGGTGAACACTGAAGCTTTCTTT
cdr3_aa: CASSFSRVNTEAFF

clone_size: -
j_call: TRBJ1-3
d_call: -
v_call: TRBV5-1
cdr3_nt: TGCGCCAGCAGATCGACAGACCGCTCTGGAAACACCATATATTTT
cdr3_aa: CASRSTDRSGNTIYF

clone_size: few
j_call: TRBJ2-7
d_call: -
v_call: TRBV7-2
cdr3_nt: TGTGCCAGCAGCTTAGCTCGGGACGAGCAGTACTTC
cdr3_aa: CASSLARDEQYF

clone_size: -
j_call: TRBJ1-6
d_call: -
v_call: TRBV4-3
cdr3_nt: TGCGCCAGCAGCCAAATTTTTATGGCCAATTCACCCCTCCACTTT
cdr3_aa: CASSQIFMANSPLHF

clone_size: once
j_call: TRBJ1-1
d_call: -
v_call: TRBV4-1
cdr3_nt: TGCGCCAGCAGAGACGTCAGTAAGGTGGGGGGGGCTTTCTTT
cdr3_aa: CASRDVSKVGGAFF

clone_size: -
j_call: TRBJ1-4
d_call: -
v_call: TRBV7-6
cdr3_nt: TGTGCCAGCAGCCCCACACAAAGAACTAATGAAAAACTGTTTTTT
cdr3_aa: CASSPTQRTNEKLFF

clone_size: -
j_call: TRBJ1-1
d_call: -
v_call: TRBV29-1
cdr3_nt: TGCAGCGGCTTAGGACAGAAGAACACTGAAGCTTTCTTT
cdr3_aa: CSGLGQKNTEAFF

clone_size: -
j_call: TRBJ1-5
d_call: -
v_call: TRBV5-5
cdr3_nt: TGTGCCAGCAGCTTGGAACAGCACCCTAGCAATCAGCCCCAGCATTTT
cdr3_aa: CASSLEQHPSNQPQHF

clone_size: -
j_call: TRBJ2-3
d_call: TRBD2
v_call: TRBV7-6
cdr3_nt: TGTGCCAGCAGCTCCAAATTGCAAATAAGGGACTATTCCAACACAGATACGCAGTATTTT
cdr3_aa: CASSSKLQIRDYSNTDTQYF

clone_size: -
j_call: TRBJ2-1
d_call: TRBD1
v_call: TRBV25-1
cdr3_nt: TGTGCCAGCAGTGGGACAGGGTCGTACAATGAGCAGTTCTTC
cdr3_aa: CASSGTGSYNEQFF

clone_size: -
j_call: TRBJ2-5
d_call: TRBD2
v_call: TRBV4-1
cdr3_nt: TGCGCCAGCAGCCAAGGGACTAGCGCCTACCAAGAGACCCAGTACTTC
cdr3_aa: CASSQGTSAYQETQYF

clone_size: -
j_call: TRBJ1-6
d_call: -
v_call: TRBV9
cdr3_nt: TGTGCCAGCAGCGTAAATCCCCGGGTCCACGGGACAAGTCTTAATAATTCCCCCCTCCACTTT
cdr3_aa: CASSVNPRVHGTSLNNSPLHF

clone_size: -
j_call: TRBJ1-4
d_call: -
v_call: TRBV5-5
cdr3_nt: TGTGCCAGCAGCTTGGGGGGAGACGGGTCCCGGAGTGAAAAACTGTTTTTT
cdr3_aa: CASSLGGDGSRSEKLFF

clone_size: few
j_call: TRBJ1-5
d_call: TRBD1
v_call: TRBV19
cdr3_nt: TGTGCCAGTAGCAAAAATCGGGACAGTAACAATCAGCCCCAGCATTTT
cdr3_aa: CASSKNRDSNNQPQHF

clone_size: -
j_call: TRBJ2-7
d_call: -
v_call: TRBV19
cdr3_nt: TGTGCCAGTAGTTTTCAGACTGACAGCTCCTACGAGCAGTACTTC
cdr3_aa: CASSFQTDSSYEQYF

clone_size: -
j_call: TRBJ1-1
d_call: TRBD1
v_call: TRBV7-9
cdr3_nt: TGTGCCAGCAGCTTCCAGGGGGCGCGGGGTCGGAGGGACACTGAAGCTTTCTTT
cdr3_aa: CASSFQGARGRRDTEAFF

clone_size: -
j_call: TRBJ2-7
d_call: -
v_call: TRBV5-1
cdr3_nt: TGCGCCAGCAGCTTGGGGACAGAGCGCTGGTGCGAGCAGTACTTC
cdr3_aa: CASSLGTERWCEQYF

clone_size: -
j_call: TRBJ1-4
d_call: -
v_call: TRBV1
cdr3_nt: TGCACCAGCAGTGAGCAGGGCGGGGAAGGGCCAACTAATGAAAAACTGTTTTTT
cdr3_aa: CTSSEQGGEGPTNEKLFF

clone_size: -
j_call: TRBJ1-1
d_call: TRBD1
v_call: TRBV6-6
cdr3_nt: TGTGGGACCGGGACAGGGGAGGAGATGAACACTGAAGCTTTCTTT
cdr3_aa: CGTGTGEEMNTEAFF